One T cell receptor (beta chain) is described in this entry. Participants were aged about 18 to 89 years from about 25 US areas. Donors were grouped by their self-reported clinical history. Symptom resolution, clearance, or two negative PCRs marked donors in Cohort 3 as recovered. These data are taken from a study of blood T cell repertoires in COVID-19. Sequencing was performed with immunoSEQ multiplex PCR; in TCRdb, only in-frame clones are kept and a portion is missing. The sample lists 310,000 or so clones, around nine tenths seen once, with 1% to 1.3% in the top ten. The germline gives CDR1 SNHLY, CDR2 FYNNEI. Trimming removed 6 bases from V and 7 bases from J; junction bases left unmatched: 9. The CDR3 has 14 amino acids.

The chain is built from TRBV2 and TRBJ2-7; TRBD1 matches at 10 bases. The specimen sequenced was PBMCs or T cells enriched from blood (not recorded which). This TCR was recovered from a woman in her twenties or thirties who had recovered from COVID-19. CDR3 DNA: TGTGCCAGCAGCTTCCGGGACAGGGGTGAAGAGCAGTACTTC. It translates to CASSFRDRGEEQYF.